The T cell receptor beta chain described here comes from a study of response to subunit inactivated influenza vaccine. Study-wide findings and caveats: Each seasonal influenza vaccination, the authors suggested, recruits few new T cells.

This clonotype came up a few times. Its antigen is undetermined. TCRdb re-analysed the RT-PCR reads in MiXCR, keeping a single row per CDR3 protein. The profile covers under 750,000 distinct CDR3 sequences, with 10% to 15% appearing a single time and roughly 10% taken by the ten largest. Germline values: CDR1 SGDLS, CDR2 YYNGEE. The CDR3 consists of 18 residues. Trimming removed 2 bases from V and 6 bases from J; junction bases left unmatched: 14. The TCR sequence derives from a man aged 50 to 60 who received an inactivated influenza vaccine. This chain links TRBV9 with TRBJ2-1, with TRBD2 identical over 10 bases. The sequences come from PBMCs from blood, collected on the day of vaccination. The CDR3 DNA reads TGTGCCAGCAGCGTGTGGCTAGCGGGAGTCCCTAGTCGCAATGAGCAGTTCTTC. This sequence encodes CASSVWLAGVPSRNEQFF.